This record covers a single T cell receptor (beta chain). Its antigen target is currently unknown. No qualities accompany the bases; no much larger clone lies one base away. In the germline V gene, CDR1 corresponds to MNHEY and CDR2 to SVGAGI. The CDR3, from cysteine to phenylalanine, totals 15 residues. The retained sequence is limited to the CDR3, 45 bases, with the frame set at the first base. Trimming at the junction amounts to 7 bases on V and 0 bases on J, and the germline ends lie 14 bases apart. These data originate in a study of blood T cell repertoires in COVID-19 (dated by TCRdb to 2020 to 2022). About the investigation overall: Collaborator samples came from the United States, Italy and Spain and covered acute and convalescent phases of COVID-19. The repertoires were released in a freely available public database meant as a resource for research on the immune response to SARS-CoV-2. Nearly every sample came with metadata listing a de-identified subject ID, COVID-19 status, age in years and sex. The samples were drawn from the first 160 participants of the ongoing ImmuneRACE study and from roughly 1,300 subjects provided by 6 global collaborators. Where available, HLA class I and class II types were taken from metadata supplied by the sample provider and were not determined by assay-based typing. The prospective study material was composed of cDNA or gDNA derived from T cells, B-cell-depleted T cells, or PBMCs. The dataset comprised deeply sampled blood TCRbeta repertoires from subjects exposed to, actively infected with, or recovered from COVID-19. The research as a whole found: The amount of clinical and demographic metadata varied by source and participant and was provided uncurated.

TCRbeta CDR3 regions were amplified from genomic DNA using the immunoSEQ Assay, a bias-controlled multiplex PCR. The authors' analysis ran thus. Within the assay, amplification of reference gene primers was used to estimate how many nucleated cells each sample contained. To quantify the absolute abundance of each unique TCRbeta CDR3 rearrangement, sequence reads were collapsed and filtered. Productive Simpson clonality was computed per sample as the square root of Simpson's diversity index over productive rearrangements. The clones in this table, taken by TCRdb from immuneACCESS, are in-frame only. Not every clone is retained; where verified, under half of the shortfall comes from an unresolved V gene, and the cause of the rest is unknown. The DNA was the basis for D and trimming; V, J and clone size are from that table. Recorded for this sample are some 270,000 clones; approximately 81% of them occurred a single time. The top ten clones comprise less than 8.5% of the sample.

Enrolling through a virtual design, the prospective study's participants ranged in age from roughly 18 to 90 years and lived across approximately 25 United States geographic areas. In the prospective study, participants were assigned to cohorts based on the clinical history participants reported in a screening survey and a study questionnaire. Exposed participants had been in contact, within 2 weeks of entering the study, with a person who had a PCR-confirmed or clinician-diagnosed case of COVID-19. In the prospective study, whole blood, serum and a nasopharyngeal or oropharyngeal swab were collected from each participant by mobile phlebotomists. Participants in the prospective study had the option to provide additional blood draws and questionnaires over an approximately 2-month period. Blood samples from the prospective study were shipped frozen or at room temperature prior to DNA extraction.

The V and J segments used are TRBV6-5 and TRBJ2-3; the D gene is possibly TRBD1, with 6 bases matching. The sequence was obtained from a woman aged 45 to 65 who had been exposed to COVID-19. Sequencing was performed on PBMCs or T cells enriched from blood (not recorded which). The nucleotides read TGTGCCAGCACCCCTAATGGACAGAGCACAGATACGCAGTATTTT. This encodes CASTPNGQSTDTQYF.